Below, 13 T cell receptor beta chains from the same sample are listed, as sequenced in a study of PD-1 and CTLA-4 blockade in melanoma. Profiled with immunoSEQ multiplex PCR; TCRdb holds only in-frame clones, not every one. The sample holds tens of thousands of clones, roughly nine tenths seen once. Sequences were derived from CD8+ T cells from peripheral blood, sampled from a patient given anti-PD-1 treatment. These TCRs come from a human donor with melanoma.

This chain uses TRBV2 with TRBJ1-1, with D hard to call. The germline gives CDR1 SNHLY, CDR2 FYNNEI. CDR3 length: 13 residues. Trimming took off 2 bases at V and 1 base at J, with 5 bases between the two ends. The CDR3 reads CASSEWGNTEAFF. The CDR3 DNA follows: TGTGCCAGCAGTGAATGGGGGAACACTGAAGCTTTCTTT. Drawing the rest from reference TRBV2 and TRBJ1-1, the complete variable domain is EPEVTQTPSHQVTQMGQEVILRCVPISNHLYFYWYRQILGQKVEFLVSFYNNEISEKSEIFDDQFSVERPDGSNFTLKIRSTKLEDSAMYFCASSEWGNTEAFFGQGTRLTVV.

The J gene is TRBJ2-3, the V gene TRBV27; tentatively, D is TRBD1 (5 bases). The CDR3 is 15 amino acids. Germline CDR1 reads MNHEY; CDR2 reads SMNVEV (reference sequence). Trimming took off 7 bases at V and 2 bases at J, with 16 bases between the two ends. The CDR3 here is CASITRSGYTDTQYF. The CDR3 nucleotides are TGTGCCAGCATCACCCGATCAGGGTACACAGATACGCAGTATTTT.

The J gene is TRBJ1-1, the V gene TRBV28, with TRBD1 identical over 10 bases. Trimming cost V 3 bases and J 0 bases; bases outside gene matches: 7. CDR1 and CDR2 from the germline V gene are MDHEN and SYDVKM. The CDR3 spans 17 residues. DNA of the CDR3: TGTGCCAGCAGTTTTCCGGGACAGGGGCCCTTGAACACTGAAGCTTTCTTT. Protein product: CASSFPGQGPLNTEAFF.

The chain carries TRBV28 and TRBJ2-6; TRBD1 matches 7 bases. The CDR3 loop spans 13 amino acids. The V and J ends lost 2 bases and 14 bases, in that order; junction bases with no gene match: 6. CDR1 and CDR2 (germline): MDHEN, SYDVKM. The CDR3 DNA sequence: TGTGCCAGCAGTTTAGGACAGGCCGCCATCCTGACTTTC. Its translation: CASSLGQAAILTF.

This sequence joins TRBV19 and TRBJ2-3; 7 bases agree with TRBD1. The CDR3 runs to 16 residues. The trim removed 5 bases at V and 0 bases at J, leaving 8 bases unmatched. CDR1 is LNHDA and CDR2 is SQIVND in the germline V gene (reference sequence). The CDR3 sequence is CASSLNRGSSTDTQYF. CDR3 sequence (DNA): TGTGCCAGTAGTCTCAACAGGGGCTCTAGCACAGATACGCAGTATTTT. The full variable domain, completed using reference TRBV19 and TRBJ2-3, is DGGITQSPKYLFRKEGQNVTLSCEQNLNHDAMYWYRQDPGQGLRLIYYSQIVNDFQKGDIAEGYSVSREKKESFPLTVTSAQKNPTAFYLCASSLNRGSSTDTQYFGPGTRLTVL.

This clone was found a few times. The chain is built from TRBV10-3 and TRBJ1-1, with unresolved D. The CDR3 extends over 12 amino acids. Germline V gene data show CDR1 as ENHRY and CDR2 as SYGVKD. V lost 10 bases, J lost 5 bases, and 14 bases lay in between. The CDR3 region has the DNA TGTGCCACCGAGGGAGTAAAGACTGAAGCTTTCTTT. Translated: CATEGVKTEAFF.

V gene TRBV14 combines with J gene TRBJ2-1; 14 positions agree with TRBD2. Unmatched junction bases numbered 7, after V lost 1 base and J lost 5 bases. The V gene's germline CDR1 is SGHDN and CDR2 FVKESK. This CDR3 is 18 amino acids long. This CDR3 reads CASSQASTGLAGDNEQFF. The CDR3 region has the DNA TGTGCCAGCAGCCAAGCCTCTACGGGACTAGCGGGGGACAATGAGCAGTTCTTC.

The chain is built from TRBV4-3 and TRBJ2-6; TRBD2 is a possible D gene (6 bases). The CDR3 is 16 residues long. The ends were cut back, 0 bases at V and 4 bases at J, with 10 bases in the middle. Per the germline V gene, CDR1 is LGHNA and CDR2 is YSLEER. In DNA form, the CDR3 reads TGCGCCAGCAGCCAAGAGGGCGGGACCGGGGCCAACGTCCTGACTTTC. It yields the protein CASSQEGGTGANVLTF.

The chain uses TRBV3-1 (or the pseudogene TRBV3-2) and TRBJ1-1, with D possibly being TRBD1 (5 bases). With 5 bases removed from V and 5 bases from J, the gap between germline ends came to 12 bases. In germline, CDR1 is LGHDT, CDR2 YNNKEL (reference sequence). This CDR3 region has 13 residues. The CDR3 sequence: CASSTLGGTEAFF. CDR3 DNA sequence: TGTGCCAGCAGCACCCTGGGGGGGACTGAAGCTTTCTTT.

The chain joins TRBV6-1 to TRBJ2-7, with no clear D. Germline V gene sequence: CDR1 MNHNS, CDR2 SASEGT. Trimming removed 2 bases from V and 5 bases from J, with 4 bases in between. The CDR3 runs to 11 residues. DNA for the CDR3: TGTGCCAGCAGTGAACACCACGAGCAGTACTTC. Translated: CASSEHHEQYF.

The chain combines TRBV6-2 or TRBV6-3 with TRBJ2-3; 10 bases line up with TRBD2. CDR1 MNHEY and CDR2 SVGEGT come from the germline V gene. CDR3 length: 15 residues. V was pared by 0 bases and J by 6 bases, with 3 bases of the junction left unmatched. CDR3 bases: TGTGCCAGCAGTTACTCAGCGGGGGGGCCCGATACGCAGTATTTT. Its protein product is CASSYSAGGPDTQYF.

The chain links TRBV2 to TRBJ2-5; 8 bases fit TRBD1. After removal of 3 bases from V and 2 bases from J, the junction contained 5 bases not matched to a gene. The CDR3 has 15 amino acids. The germline gives CDR1 SNHLY, CDR2 FYNNEI. The CDR3, as DNA: TGTGCCAGCAGTGAGAGGGGACAGGCTCAAGAGACCCAGTACTTC. Residues: CASSERGQAQETQYF.

This clone is medium-sized (0.01 to 0.1%) by share. V gene TRBV27 combines with J gene TRBJ2-7, with TRBD1 as a possible D gene (6 bases). V was shortened by 3 bases and J by 3 bases, with 12 bases between the two germline ends. The CDR3 has 14 amino acids. The germline V gene has CDR1 MNHEY and CDR2 SMNVEV (reference sequence). The CDR3 DNA reads TGTGCCAGCAGTTTTGGCGGACAGAACTACGAGCAGTACTTC. Translated, it gives CASSFGGQNYEQYF.